This T cell receptor beta chain is from a study of blood T cell repertoires in COVID-19. V lost 9 bases, J lost 4 bases, and 5 bases stayed unmatched. The CDR3 extends over 13 amino acids. Germline lookup yields CDR1 SNHLY and CDR2 FYNNEI. In the original processing: Reference gene primer amplification gave nucleated cell count estimates. The assay was immunoSEQ multiplex PCR, and TCRdb's table has in-frame clones only and misses some. The V and J calls and clone size are taken from that table; D and trimming were inferred from the DNA. The repertoire consists of approximately 24,000 clones, with roughly nine tenths occurring once and the leading ten covering 25% to 30%.

The sequence was obtained from a man between 65 and 85 years old with COVID-19, enrolled during active disease. Sequencing input: peripheral blood. This chain connects TRBV2 to TRBJ1-4, with 7 bases matching TRBD1. CDR3 amino acids: CARRDSDNEKLFF. CDR3 nucleotide sequence: TGTGCCAGGAGGGACAGCGATAATGAAAAACTGTTTTTT.